The 22 T cell receptor beta chains in this list originate from one sample, sequenced in a study of T cells in women clearing cervical HPV infection. Sequenced by immunoSEQ multiplex PCR; TCRdb stores in-frame clones only, minus some. Recorded for this sample: around 30,000 clones. Specimen: blood buffy coat. The receptors were gathered from a woman aged 18 to 75 with a cervical HPV16 infection that either progressed to CIN3+ or cleared (not recorded which).

A note on this clone: The read ends 3 residues before the CDR3 terminus; that terminus is restored from the germline J gene. The chain is built from TRBV30 and TRBJ1-6, with D maybe TRBD1 (5 bases). The V end lost 4 bases, the J end lost 6 bases, and 10 bases lay between the germline ends. In germline, CDR1 is GTSNPN, CDR2 SVGIG (reference sequence). The CDR3 covers 13 residues. CDR3: CAWTRGVNSPLHF. Partial CDR3 DNA: TGTGCCTGGACCCGGGGGGTTAATTCACCC.

A word on this clone: The read ends 3 residues before the CDR3 terminus; that terminus is restored from the germline J gene. The V call is TRBV18, the J call TRBJ1-2, with D possibly being TRBD1 (5 bases). CDR3 length: 17 amino acids. Germline V gives CDR1 KGHSH, CDR2 LQKENI. Partial CDR3 DNA: TGTGCCAGCTCAGCCGGGACTAGCGGGAGGGCCCTCGGTGAC. Its protein product is CASSAGTSGRALGD. The full CDR3 protein reads CASSAGTSGRALGDYTF.

With regard to this clone: The missing CDR3 end, 3 residues past where the read stops, is filled in from the germline J gene. The chain combines TRBV2 with TRBJ1-5, with 10 bases lining up with TRBD1. The CDR3 totals 18 residues. Germline values: CDR1 SNHLY, CDR2 FYNNEI. J gave up 1 base and V 10 bases, and 16 bases lay outside the gene matches. CDR3 bases read: TGTGCCACCAAAGGCCGGGACAGGGGTATCAGGAGCAATCAGCCC. Its protein product is CATKGRDRGIRSNQP. The complete CDR3 protein is CATKGRDRGIRSNQPQHF.

About this clone itself: The read ends 3 residues shy of where the CDR3 ends; the end is completed using the germline J gene. The rearrangement uses TRBV20-1 and TRBJ2-1; D is perhaps TRBD1 (6 bases). Germline-derived CDR1 and CDR2 are DFQATT and SNEGSKA (reference sequence). Trimming pared 3 bases from V and 0 bases from J, leaving 15 bases between. This CDR3 comprises 16 residues. CDR3 sequence reads: CSASSQATGSYNEQFF. Partial CDR3 DNA: TGCAGTGCTAGTTCACAGGCGACAGGCTCCTACAATGAG.

Worth noting for this clone: The CDR3 is cut off 3 residues early in the read; its end comes from the germline J gene. The chain joins TRBV2 to TRBJ1-4; the match to TRBD1 covers 11 bases. Germline V gives CDR1 SNHLY, CDR2 FYNNEI. This CDR3 has 14 amino acids. The CDR3 sequence is CASKRTGGEGVLFF. The part of the CDR3 DNA that was read is TGTGCCAGCAAACGGACAGGGGGCGAGGGAGTA.

On this clone: The read ends 3 residues before the CDR3 terminus; that terminus is restored from the germline J gene. V usage is TRBV5-4 and J usage is TRBJ1-4; unclear D gene. V lost 0 bases to trimming and J lost 8 bases, with 11 bases between them. This CDR3 has 14 residues. Germline-derived CDR1 and CDR2 are SGHNT and YYREEE (reference sequence). The CDR3: CASSLDLGREKLFF. The CDR3 bases that were read are TGTGCCAGCAGCTTGGACCTAGGTCGGGAAAAA.

Details on this clone: The sequence runs out 3 residues before the end of the CDR3; the remainder is reconstructed from the germline J gene. The chain carries TRBV5-8 and TRBJ2-3, with TRBD2 matching 8 bases. Looked up from germline, CDR1 is SGHTS and CDR2 is YDEGEE. V was pared by 4 bases and J by 7 bases, with 8 bases of the junction left unmatched. The CDR3 is made up of 14 amino acids. The CDR3 bases that were read are TGTGCCAGCAGCCCACAAGCGGGGGCGTATACG. It encodes CASSPQAGAYT. The full CDR3 protein is CASSPQAGAYTQYF. Based on the CDR3 plus reference TRBV5-8 and TRBJ2-3, the full variable domain is EAGVTQSPTHLIKTRGQQATLRCSPISGHTSVYWYQQALGLGLQFLLWYDEGEERNRGNFPPRFSGRQFPNYSSELNVNALELEDSALYLCASSPQAGAYTQYFGPGTRLTVL.

With respect to this clone: The read falls 3 residues short of the CDR3 end, and the missing part is taken from the germline J gene. V gene TRBV10-2 combines with J gene TRBJ2-7, with 8 bases identical to TRBD1. The junction had 15 bases not matched to a gene; V was cut back by 2 bases and J by 3 bases. Looked up from germline, CDR1 is WSHSY and CDR2 is SAAADI. The CDR3 consists of 18 residues. CDR3 DNA, as far as it was read: TGCGCCAGCAGTGAGCGCATCGGGACAGGTAGTAGCGGCTACGAG. Translation: CASSERIGTGSSGYE. The CDR3, in full, reads CASSERIGTGSSGYEQYF.

A note on this clone: The CDR3 end lies 3 residues beyond the end of the read and is filled in from the germline J gene. This chain links TRBV5-6 with TRBJ2-3; D perhaps matches TRBD1 (5 bases). V dropped 6 bases and J dropped 3 bases, with 14 bases sitting between them. The CDR3 spans 14 residues. CDR1 SGHDT and CDR2 YYEEEE come from the germline V gene. The CDR3 sequence: CASTVRAITDTQYF. The sequenced part of the CDR3 DNA is TGTGCCAGCACTGTCAGGGCTATAACAGATACG. Complete variable domain (other parts from reference TRBV5-6 and TRBJ2-3): DAGVTQSPTHLIKTRGQQVTLRCSPKSGHDTVSWYQQALGQGPQFIFQYYEEEERQRGNFPDRFSGHQFPNYSSELNVNALLLGDSALYLCASTVRAITDTQYFGPGTRLTVL.

Regarding this clone: Read sequence stops 3 residues before the CDR3 end, and the germline J gene provides the missing end. The chain combines TRBV7-3 with TRBJ2-1; 8 bases agree with TRBD1. The CDR3 has 13 residues. J gave up 6 bases and V 6 bases, and 4 bases lay outside the gene matches. Germline values: CDR1 SGHTA, CDR2 FQGTGA. CDR3 sequence reads: CASSGQGGNEQFF. The sequenced CDR3 bases are TGTGCCAGCAGTGGACAGGGAGGCAATGAG.

With regard to this clone: The observed sequence ends 3 residues before the CDR3 terminus, with the missing tail filled in from the germline J gene. This chain joins TRBV10-1 and TRBJ2-3; D remains ambiguous. The germline CDR1 and CDR2 sequences are WNHNN and SYGVQD (reference sequence). V lost 6 bases to trimming and J lost 0 bases, with 4 bases between them. The CDR3 length is 12 residues. The covered CDR3 bases are TGCGCCAGCAGCCCTAGCACAGATACG. Translating gives CASSPSTDT. The CDR3 reads in full as CASSPSTDTQYF.

About this clone itself: From the germline J gene comes the end of the CDR3, since the read stops 3 residues before it. The chain joins TRBV28 to TRBJ2-5; 7 nucleotides line up with TRBD1. There are 14 residues in the CDR3. V lost 5 bases to trimming and J lost 1 base; unmatched junction nucleotides: 4. CDR1 and CDR2 (germline): MDHEN, SYDVKM. The CDR3 protein is CASSPTGTQETQYF. CDR3 DNA, as far as it was read: TGTGCCAGCAGTCCGACAGGGACCCAAGAGACC.

About this clone itself: The CDR3 end falls 3 residues outside the read, so it is completed with the germline J gene. The gene calls are TRBV29-1 and TRBJ2-3; 7 bases match TRBD2. Germline lookup yields CDR1 SQVTM and CDR2 ANQGSEA. The junction had 4 bases not matched to a gene; V was cut back by 5 bases and J by 2 bases. The CDR3 covers 13 residues. The CDR3 region is CSVSLADTDTQYF. The part of the CDR3 DNA that was read is TGCAGCGTTTCGCTAGCGGACACAGATACG.

With regard to this clone: The read gets to within 3 residues of the CDR3 end, and the germline J gene fills in the rest. Additional DNA sequences in this sample encode the identical CDR3. The J gene is TRBJ2-5, the V gene TRBV7-3, with 7 bases lining up with TRBD2. V dropped 2 bases and J dropped 3; count of bases not matched to a gene: 6. CDR1 SGHTA and CDR2 FQGTGA come from the germline V gene. The CDR3 contains 15 residues. CDR3 loop: CASSLGGGSEETQYF. The CDR3 bases that were read are TGTGCCAGCAGCTTAGGTGGCGGGAGTGAAGAGACC.

Details on this clone: The read finishes 3 residues shy of the CDR3 end, and the germline J gene is used to complete it. The rearrangement uses TRBV7-2 and TRBJ2-3; TRBD2 is a possible D gene (6 bases). CDR1 and CDR2 (germline): SGHTA, FQGNSA. V was shortened by 2 bases and J by 4 bases, with 10 bases between the two germline ends. The CDR3 loop spans 14 amino acids. CDR3 bases read: TGTGCCAGCAGCTTAAATAGCGGTCCAGATACG. Amino acid sequence: CASSLNSGPDT. The CDR3 as a whole reads CASSLNSGPDTQYF.

Note on this clone: The read gets to within 3 residues of the CDR3 end, and the germline J gene fills in the rest. V gene TRBV7-9 combines with J gene TRBJ2-3; D possibly corresponds to TRBD2 (5 bases). Germline-derived CDR1 and CDR2 are SEHNR and FQNEAQ (reference sequence). Trimming stripped 6 bases from V and 2 bases from J, with 9 bases between. CDR3 length equals 13 residues. The sequenced part of the CDR3 DNA is TGTGCCAGCAGTCAGGACTTCACAGATACG. Protein sequence: CASSQDFTDT. The CDR3, in full, reads CASSQDFTDTQYF.

In regard to this clone: The DNA ends 3 residues before the CDR3 does, and the rest of the CDR3 is filled in from the germline J gene. The chain links TRBV19 to TRBJ2-7, with TRBD1 identical over 8 bases. V shed 5 bases, J shed 4 bases, and the junction held 10 bases outside the gene matches. Germline-derived CDR1 and CDR2 are LNHDA and SQIVND (reference sequence). This CDR3 has 15 amino acids. The sequenced part of the CDR3 DNA is TGTGCCAGTAGTTTTCGGGGGACAGGAGAATACGAG. This gives the protein CASSFRGTGEYE. The whole CDR3 reads CASSFRGTGEYEQYF.

Worth noting for this clone: The sequenced fragment ends 3 residues before the CDR3 boundary, so the rest is inferred from the germline J gene. The chain couples TRBV7-8 to TRBJ2-3; weak D call: TRBD1 (6 bases). The CDR3 runs to 15 residues. V was trimmed by 4 bases and J by 2 bases, leaving 13 bases between them. Germline V gene sequence: CDR1 SGHVS, CDR2 FQNEAQ. The covered CDR3 bases are TGTGCCAGCAGCTCCCGTAGGGGGTTCACAGATACG. Protein sequence: CASSSRRGFTDT. In full, the CDR3 is CASSSRRGFTDTQYF.

The CDR3: CASSLYPPRGNTEAFF. The DNA read from the CDR3 is TGTGCCAGCAGTTTATATCCCCCTCGGGGGAACACTGAA. V is TRBV27 and J is TRBJ1-1; no definite D call. With the read ending 3 residues before the CDR3 end, the germline J gene is used to fill in that end. V gave up 1 base and J gave up 1 base, with 13 bases separating them. Germline V lookup: CDR1 MNHEY, CDR2 SMNVEV (reference sequence). This CDR3 region has 16 residues.

To note about this clone: The CDR3 end lies 3 residues beyond the end of the read and is filled in from the germline J gene. The genes are TRBV18 and TRBJ2-2; 7 nucleotides match TRBD2. The CDR3 sequence is 14 residues long. Germline V CDR1 and CDR2: KGHSH, LQKENI. This CDR3 reads CASSPRKGREKLFF. CDR3 DNA (partial): TGTGCCAGCTCACCTCGGAAGGGGAGGGAAAAG.

On this clone itself: The CDR3 end falls 3 residues outside the read, so it is completed with the germline J gene. The chain recombines TRBV9 with TRBJ1-2, with TRBD1 identical over 8 bases. CDR1 and CDR2 (germline): SGDLS, YYNGEE. The ends lost 3 bases at V and 6 bases at J; junction bases unmatched: 19. The CDR3 sequence is 18 residues long. CDR3 loop: CASSGRHWAGGEVDGYTF. The sequenced CDR3 bases are TGTGCCAGCAGCGGCAGACATTGGGCAGGGGGCGAGGTTGATGGC.

About this clone itself: The CDR3 extends 3 residues past the end of the read, so its final part is completed from the germline J gene. The rearrangement joins TRBV30 to TRBJ2-4, with D tentatively TRBD1 (6 bases). CDR1 is GTSNPN and CDR2 is SVGIG in the germline V gene (reference sequence). CDR3 length equals 11 residues. The CDR3 sequence is CAENRAYGQYF. The CDR3 DNA, read in part, is TGTGCCGAGAACAGGGCATATGGT. The full variable domain, completed using reference TRBV30 and TRBJ2-4, is SQTIHQWPATLVQPVGSPLSLECTVEGTSNPNLYWYRQAAGRGLQLLFYSVGIGQISSEVPQNLSASRPQDRQFILSSKKLLLSDSGFYLCAENRAYGQYFGAGTRLSVL.